This T cell receptor (beta chain) emerged from a study of T-cell reconstitution after alpha-beta-depleted transplantation in children. Molecular barcoding with unique molecular identifiers was used for the TCRbeta library. TCRdb analysed the PCR reads with MiXCR anew, one entry per CDR3 protein. The profile shows 250,000 to 400,000 distinct CDR3 sequences, around 25% of them singletons. The germline gives CDR1 MNHEY, CDR2 SMNVEV (reference sequence). Trimming at V came to 8 bases and at J to 2 bases, leaving 6 bases not matched to a gene. The CDR3 runs to 13 residues. General observations from the study: The origin of alpha-beta T cells about two months after transplant was reportedly several hundred expanded graft clones.

To note about this clonotype: Antigen unknown.

The sample here was PBMCs, mostly from graft donor cells, taken 180 days after TCRalphabeta/CD19-depleted stem cell transplant. This sequence was found in a male patient under 18 who had a stem cell transplant for acute lymphoblastic leukemia, so the T cells may come from the graft donor. The genes are TRBV27 and TRBJ2-7; 7 bases map to TRBD1. In nucleotides, the CDR3 is TGTGCCAGCGGACGACAGGGAACCTACGAGCAGTACTTC. This encodes CASGRQGTYEQYF.